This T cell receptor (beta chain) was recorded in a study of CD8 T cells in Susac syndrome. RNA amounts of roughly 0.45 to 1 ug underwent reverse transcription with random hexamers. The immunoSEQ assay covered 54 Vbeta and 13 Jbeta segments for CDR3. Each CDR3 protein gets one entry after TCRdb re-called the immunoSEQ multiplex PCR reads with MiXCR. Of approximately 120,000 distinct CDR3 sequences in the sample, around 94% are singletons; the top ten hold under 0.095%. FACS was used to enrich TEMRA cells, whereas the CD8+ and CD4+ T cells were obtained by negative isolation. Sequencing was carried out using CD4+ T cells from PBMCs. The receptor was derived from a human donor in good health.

The DNA of the CDR3 is TGCAGTGCTAGAGTTAATGGTCAGCCCCAGCATTTT. It yields the protein CSARVNGQPQHF. The chain couples TRBV20-1 to TRBJ1-5, with D unclear. Germline-derived CDR1 and CDR2 are DFQATT and SNEGSKA (reference sequence). The CDR3 covers 12 residues. V was shortened by 1 base and J by 6 bases, with 7 bases between the two germline ends.